A selection of T cell receptor beta chains follows, all from one sample in a study of T cell responses to AZD1222 COVID-19 vaccine. Using immunoSEQ multiplex PCR, the repertoire was profiled, and TCRdb retains in-frame clones only, with some absent. The table shows 150,000 or so clones, with 91% occurring only once. Sequencing was performed on peripheral blood, taken on day 0 of AZD1222 vaccination. These receptors came from an adult in good health. The CDR3 runs from the conserved cysteine through the conserved F or W. D genes are given only for firm matches.

V	J	D	CDR3	DNA
TRBV3-1/TRBV3-2	TRBJ2-4	NA	CASSQDRAVLLAKNIQYF	TGTGCCAGCAGCCAAGATCGGGCGGTTCTTCTAGCCAAAAACATTCAGTACTTC
TRBV14	TRBJ2-7	NA	CASSTLGLVNEQYF	TGTGCCAGCAGCACTCTGGGACTCGTTAACGAGCAGTACTTC
TRBV27	TRBJ2-1	TRBD1	CASSFRDRDNEQFF	TGTGCCAGCAGTTTTAGGGACAGGGACAATGAGCAGTTCTTC
TRBV10-1	TRBJ2-7	TRBD1	CASSPGQSYEQYF	TGCGCCAGCAGCCCGGGACAGAGCTACGAGCAGTACTTC
TRBV7-9	TRBJ2-2	TRBD2	CASSLFRQREVFAGELFF	TGTGCCAGCAGCTTATTTCGCCAGCGGGAGGTTTTCGCCGGGGAGCTGTTTTTT
TRBV5-1	TRBJ2-2	TRBD2	CASSSLAGNTGELFF	TGCGCCAGCAGCTCTCTAGCGGGAAACACCGGGGAGCTGTTTTTT
TRBV4-1	TRBJ1-4	NA	CASSQRLTGIATNEKLFF	TGCGCCAGCAGCCAAAGACTAACAGGGATTGCAACTAATGAAAAACTGTTTTTT
TRBV6-5	TRBJ1-1	NA	CASEQNTEAFF	TGTGCCAGCGAACAGAACACTGAAGCTTTCTTT
TRBV6-1	TRBJ1-5	TRBD1	CASSEAGGTQPQHF	TGTGCCAGCAGTGAAGCAGGGGGCACGCAGCCCCAGCATTTT
TRBV28	TRBJ2-5	NA	CASSLAQETQYF	TGTGCCAGCAGTTTGGCACAAGAGACCCAGTACTTC
TRBV4-1	TRBJ1-1	TRBD1	CASSQATDRIVMNTEAFF	TGCGCCAGCAGCCAAGCAACGGACAGGATCGTCATGAACACTGAAGCTTTCTTT
TRBV7-2	TRBJ1-2	NA	CASSLEVTVNYGYTF	TGTGCCAGCAGCTTAGAAGTGACGGTTAACTATGGCTACACCTTC
TRBV27	TRBJ2-1	NA	CASSYEPAPYNEQFF	TGTGCCAGCAGTTACGAGCCGGCCCCCTACAATGAGCAGTTCTTC
TRBV11-2	TRBJ1-2	NA	CASSLGGVGYTF	TGTGCCAGCAGCTTAGGCGGGGTTGGCTACACCTTC
TRBV16	TRBJ1-2	NA	CASSRGGYGYTF	TGTGCCAGCAGCCGGGGGGGCTATGGCTACACCTTC
TRBV7-3	TRBJ2-6	TRBD1	CASSSRGSNSGANVLTF	TGTGCCAGCAGCTCCAGGGGGTCTAACTCTGGGGCCAACGTCCTGACTTTC
TRBV3-1/TRBV3-2	TRBJ1-1	TRBD1	CASSQIQGGVEAFF	TGTGCCAGCAGCCAAATTCAGGGGGGAGTGGAAGCTTTCTTT
TRBV7-2	TRBJ1-1	NA	CASSLTRQVTEAFF	TGTGCCAGCAGCTTAACGCGGCAGGTCACTGAAGCTTTCTTT
TRBV19	TRBJ1-2	NA	CASSMDIVPLYTF	TGTGCCAGTAGTATGGACATAGTCCCGCTCTACACCTTC
TRBV9	TRBJ1-2	NA	CASNRMGVLDYGYTF	TGTGCCAGCAATAGAATGGGGGTCCTCGATTATGGCTACACCTTC
TRBV10-2	TRBJ1-1	NA	CASRGWSEAFF	TGCGCCAGCCGCGGGTGGTCTGAAGCTTTCTTT
TRBV28	TRBJ1-1	TRBD1	CASSPGTAANTEAFF	TGTGCCAGCAGTCCGGGGACAGCCGCGAACACTGAAGCTTTCTTT
TRBV5-1	TRBJ2-2	NA	CASNYLGETGELFF	TGCGCCAGCAATTATCTGGGAGAAACCGGGGAGCTGTTTTTT
TRBV7-2	TRBJ2-5	TRBD2	CASSLELLAELQETQYF	TGTGCCAGCAGCTTAGAGCTGCTAGCGGAATTGCAAGAGACCCAGTACTTC
TRBV28	TRBJ1-1	TRBD1	CASTGGPGSTEAFF	TGTGCCAGTACAGGGGGCCCTGGGAGCACTGAAGCTTTCTTT
TRBV29-1	TRBJ2-2	NA	CSVRATGELFF	TGCAGCGTTCGGGCCACCGGGGAGCTGTTTTTT
TRBV10-1	TRBJ1-5	NA	CASSRGGSVEPQHF	TGCGCCAGCAGTAGGGGGGGCTCGGTTGAGCCCCAGCATTTT